Shown below are 16 T cell receptor beta chains from a single sample sequenced in a study of shared clonotypes between healthy human individuals. CD45RO negativity and positive selection for CCR7 defined naive CD8 cells, a population that excluded terminally differentiated effector memory CD45RA+ cells. Clones were read by immunoSEQ multiplex PCR, and TCRdb kept only the in-frame ones, dropping some. The table includes more than 2 million clones, 93% detected once. Material: naive CD8+ T cells from PBMCs. These receptors were taken from a man aged 18 to 30 in good health. Some clones in this sample may be carry-over from other donors' samples.

This chain connects TRBV5-1 to TRBJ2-1, with 10 positions matching TRBD2. Unmatched junction bases numbered 18, after V lost 2 bases and J lost 10 bases. This CDR3 spans 18 amino acids. The V gene's germline CDR1 is SGHRS and CDR2 YFSETQ. CDR3 region: CASSFPTSGWSASGEQFF. The CDR3 DNA follows: TGCGCCAGCAGCTTCCCGACTAGCGGGTGGAGTGCCTCGGGGGAGCAGTTCTTC.

V gene TRBV18 combines with J gene TRBJ1-5; 8 bases fit TRBD1. CDR1 is KGHSH and CDR2 is LQKENI in the germline V gene. This CDR3 has 16 residues. Trimming took 6 bases from V and 2 from J; bases not matched to a gene: 9. In DNA form, the CDR3 reads TGTGCCAGCTCCCTGGACAGGGTCGTAGGCAATCAGCCCCAGCATTTT. Residues: CASSLDRVVGNQPQHF.

The chain has TRBV28 and TRBJ2-7; TRBD2 might be the D (5 bases). V was cut by 5 bases and J by 3 bases, with 17 bases left in between. This CDR3 is 15 amino acids long. The germline V gene has CDR1 MDHEN and CDR2 SYDVKM. The CDR3 bases are TGTGCCAGCAGTGGGATCGGTTTCAGCGGCTACGAGCAGTACTTC. This codes for CASSGIGFSGYEQYF.

This clone was seen once. V usage is TRBV21-1 and J usage is TRBJ2-2; the table's D call, TRBD1, has no DNA check behind it. TRBV21-1 is deemed a pseudogene. The CDR3 covers 16 residues. The CDR3 DNA is TGTGCCAGCAGCAAATTCGGGGACAGGGACACCGGGGAGCTGTTTTTT. The encoded protein is CASSKFGDRDTGELFF.

The chain joins TRBV7-9 to TRBJ1-1, with TRBD1 as a possible D gene (6 bases). The CDR3 has 14 residues. The V and J ends lost 0 bases and 3 bases respectively, with 8 bases between them. CDR1 is SEHNR and CDR2 is FQNEAQ in the germline V gene (reference sequence). For the CDR3, the DNA is TGTGCCAGCAGCTTAGCCACAGGGTACACTGAAGCTTTCTTT. It specifies CASSLATGYTEAFF.

The chain couples TRBV6-6 to TRBJ1-5; D is unclear. Between the trimmed V and J ends, which lost 2 bases and 4 bases, there was a span of 9 bases. The germline V gene encodes CDR1 MNHNY and CDR2 SVGAGI (reference sequence). CDR3 size: 14 residues. The CDR3 sequence is CASSYGAKNQPQHF. CDR3 DNA sequence: TGTGCCAGCAGTTACGGAGCCAAAAATCAGCCCCAGCATTTT.

The chain joins TRBV7-9 to TRBJ1-1, with D hard to call. From germline, CDR1 is SEHNR and CDR2 FQNEAQ (reference sequence). Trimming took 4 bases from V and 7 from J, leaving 16 bases between them. The length of the CDR3 is 14 residues. CDR3 region: CASSSQGGRNEAFF. The CDR3, as DNA: TGTGCCAGCAGCTCACAAGGCGGACGTAATGAAGCTTTCTTT.

Notes on this clone: Other nucleotide sequences from this sample produce the same CDR3. The chain has TRBV27 and TRBJ1-5, with a tentative D call TRBD1 (5 bases). The CDR3 covers 14 residues. Germline assignment: CDR1 MNHEY and CDR2 SMNVEV (reference sequence). V was trimmed by 6 bases and J by 1 base, leaving 10 bases between them. This chain's CDR3 is CASRYGGSNQPQHF. The CDR3 bases are TGTGCCAGCAGATACGGGGGGAGCAATCAGCCCCAGCATTTT.

The J gene is TRBJ2-2, the V gene TRBV18; TRBD1 agrees at 7 bases. Trimming cost V 0 bases and J 7 bases; bases outside gene matches: 2. The CDR3 is made up of 14 amino acids. Germline assignment: CDR1 KGHSH and CDR2 LQKENI. The CDR3 loop reads CASSPPQGHGELFF. The DNA for the CDR3 is TGTGCCAGCTCACCACCACAGGGGCACGGGGAGCTGTTTTTT.

With regard to this clone: Different DNA sequences within this sample yield the same CDR3. V is TRBV27 and J is TRBJ2-1; 7 bases fit TRBD2. This CDR3 region has 15 residues. J lost 2 bases, V lost 5 bases, and 6 bases had no gene match. Looked up from germline, CDR1 is MNHEY and CDR2 is SMNVEV (reference sequence). CDR3 residues: CASSPLAGPYNEQFF. The CDR3 DNA follows: TGTGCCAGCAGTCCATTAGCGGGTCCCTACAATGAGCAGTTCTTC.

The chain couples TRBV5-1 to TRBJ1-4, with D unresolved. The CDR3 contains 15 residues. Deletions cut 0 bases from V and 8 bases from J, with 14 bases between. Germline V gene sequence: CDR1 SGHRS, CDR2 YFSETQ. The CDR3 DNA is TGCGCCAGCAGCTTGGTGGCAGACCCACGCGAAAAACTGTTTTTT. It encodes CASSLVADPREKLFF. Combining the CDR3 with reference TRBV5-1 and TRBJ1-4 gives the whole variable domain KAGVTQTPRYLIKTRGQQVTLSCSPISGHRSVSWYQQTPGQGLQFLFEYFSETQRNKGNFPGRFSGRQFSNSRSEMNVSTLELGDSALYLCASSLVADPREKLFFGSGTQLSVL.

To note about this clone: Since no conserved phenylalanine or tryptophan closes the CDR3, a read error is the likely cause. The limits of the CDR3 on the DNA are not certain, so only TCRdb's listed CDR3 is given. The V and J genes are TRBV7-6 and TRBJ1-2; the D segment call TRBD1 is taken from the table without a DNA check. The CDR3 numbers 13 amino acids, ends counted. The germline V gene has CDR1 SGHVS and CDR2 FNYEAQ. CDR3: CASSLKGQAVPLR.

The chain combines TRBV7-9 with TRBJ2-7; 10 bases align to TRBD2. This CDR3 has 17 amino acids. Germline V lookup: CDR1 SEHNR, CDR2 FQNEAQ (reference sequence). Trimming cost V 0 bases and J 11 bases; bases outside gene matches: 16. CDR3 amino acids: CASSLAGTPSLAGVEYF. The CDR3 nucleotides read TGTGCCAGCAGCTTAGCGGGGACACCAAGCCTAGCGGGAGTTGAGTACTTC.

The chain couples TRBV27 to TRBJ2-3; tentatively, D is TRBD1 (6 bases). V was shortened by 3 bases and J by 10 bases, with 11 bases between the two germline ends. There are 12 residues in the CDR3. In germline, CDR1 is MNHEY, CDR2 SMNVEV (reference sequence). The CDR3 nucleotides are TGTGCCAGCAGTTTGGGGACACTCCCGCAGTATTTT. This gives the protein CASSLGTLPQYF.

The rearrangement links TRBV4-2 to TRBJ1-4; D is perhaps TRBD1 (5 bases). V lost 6 bases and J lost 5, with 22 bases in between. CDR3 length: 17 residues. Germline V gene data show CDR1 as LGHNA and CDR2 as YNFKEQ. The CDR3 DNA reads TGTGCCAGCAGATGGTCCGAGAGGGGTGATGAGAATGAAAAACTGTTTTTT. Translating gives CASRWSERGDENEKLFF.

This chain connects TRBV9 to TRBJ2-1; TRBD2 matches at 10 bases. Germline V gene sequence: CDR1 SGDLS, CDR2 YYNGEE. Trimming cost V 3 bases and J 8 bases; bases outside gene matches: 5. The CDR3 runs to 14 residues. In nucleotides, the CDR3 is TGTGCCAGCAGCGCTAGCGGGAGAGAGGATGAGCAGTTCTTC. This encodes CASSASGREDEQFF.